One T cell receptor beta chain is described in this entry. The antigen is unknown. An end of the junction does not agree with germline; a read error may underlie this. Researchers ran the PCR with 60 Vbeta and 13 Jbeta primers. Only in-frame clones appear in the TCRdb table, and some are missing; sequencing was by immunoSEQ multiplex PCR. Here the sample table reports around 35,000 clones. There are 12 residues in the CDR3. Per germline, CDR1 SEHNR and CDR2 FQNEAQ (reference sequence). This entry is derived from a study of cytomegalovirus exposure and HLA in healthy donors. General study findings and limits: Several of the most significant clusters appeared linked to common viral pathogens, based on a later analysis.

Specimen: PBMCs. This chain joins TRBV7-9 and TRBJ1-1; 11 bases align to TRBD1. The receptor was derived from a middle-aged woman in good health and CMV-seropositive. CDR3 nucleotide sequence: TGTGCCAGCAGTCTCAGTCGGGACAGGGGGAACTTT. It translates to CASSLSRDRGNF.